A single sample is the source of the 13 T cell receptor beta chains below, sequenced in a study of T cells in Graves' hyperthyroidism and ophthalmopathy. Using RNA transcripts as the source, TCR beta CDR3 regions were amplified. Carried out on the TCR CDR3, a first-round RT-PCR used the HTBI primer set. TCRdb recomputed calls from the multiplex PCR reads with MiXCR, one row per CDR3 protein. This sample has more than 500,000 distinct CDR3 sequences, with roughly 15% found just once. Source material: blood. Receptor source: a woman aged 40 to 55 with Graves' ophthalmopathy.

The sample holds many counts of this clonotype. The gene calls are TRBV30 and TRBJ2-2; D is undetermined. V dropped 0 bases and J dropped 2 bases, with 7 bases sitting between them. This CDR3 is built from 14 residues. Germline V gene data show CDR1 as GTSNPN and CDR2 as SVGIG (reference sequence). CDR3 loop: CAWSVSPNTGELFF. CDR3 in DNA: TGTGCCTGGAGTGTGTCGCCTAACACCGGGGAGCTGTTTTTT.

V usage is TRBV9 and J usage is TRBJ2-2; D is unresolved. CDR3 length: 14 residues. Germline V gene lookup returns CDR1 SGDLS and CDR2 YYNGEE. Deletions cut 2 bases from V and 7 bases from J, with 12 bases between. The CDR3: CASSVSTLGGELFF. The CDR3 nucleotides are TGTGCCAGCAGCGTTAGTACTCTTGGCGGGGAGCTGTTTTTT.

The V and J genes are TRBV4-3 and TRBJ2-7; 7 positions agree with TRBD1. In germline, CDR1 is LGHNA, CDR2 YSLEER. The CDR3 consists of 15 residues. V lost 0 bases, J lost 7 bases, and 9 bases stayed unmatched. This CDR3 reads CASSQDWGQTLEQYF. The DNA of the CDR3 is TGCGCCAGCAGCCAAGATTGGGGACAGACTCTTGAGCAGTACTTC.

This clonotype has ten or more counts. V gene TRBV5-1 combines with J gene TRBJ1-1, with D possibly TRBD1 on 5 matching bases. CDR3 length: 16 amino acids. The V end lost 0 bases, the J end lost 3 bases, and 15 bases lay between the germline ends. Germline CDR1 and CDR2: SGHRS and YFSETQ. The CDR3 loop is CASSLASSGLYTEAFF. CDR3 bases: TGCGCCAGCAGCTTGGCGTCCTCAGGGCTTTACACTGAAGCTTTCTTT. Full variable domain (remainder filled in from reference TRBV5-1 and TRBJ1-1): KAGVTQTPRYLIKTRGQQVTLSCSPISGHRSVSWYQQTPGQGLQFLFEYFSETQRNKGNFPGRFSGRQFSNSRSEMNVSTLELGDSALYLCASSLASSGLYTEAFFGQGTRLTVV.

This clonotype was detected a few times. The chain combines TRBV30 with TRBJ2-7; 9 positions agree with TRBD1. The CDR3 is made up of 16 amino acids. V lost 1 base and J lost 1; bases outside the gene matches: 8. The germline CDR1 and CDR2 sequences are GTSNPN and SVGIG (reference sequence). CDR3 nucleotide sequence: TGTGCCTGGAGTGGGGAGGGACAGGGTGGGTCCTACGAGCAGTACTTC. Translation: CAWSGEGQGGSYEQYF.

The count of this clonotype is one. The rearrangement uses TRBV4-1 and TRBJ2-2; tentative D call: TRBD1 (6 bases). This CDR3 is 14 amino acids long. Germline CDR1 MGHRA, CDR2 YSYEKL. V gave up 6 bases and J gave up 5 bases, with 13 bases separating them. The CDR3 protein is CASSHGTLTGELFF. The CDR3 region has the DNA TGCGCCAGCAGTCACGGGACACTGACCGGGGAGCTGTTTTTT.

The rearrangement joins TRBV12-3 or TRBV12-4 to TRBJ1-1; D is undetermined. Trimming shortened V by 7 bases and J by 2 bases, and 11 bases separated the two germline ends. The length of the CDR3 is 13 residues. CDR3 bases: TGTGCCAGCAAATTTCAAGCCAACACTGAAGCTTTCTTT. Translated: CASKFQANTEAFF.

This clonotype was counted many times. CDR3 sequence: CASSIPGRTSSYEQYF. DNA for the CDR3: TGTGCCAGCAGTATCCCCGGAAGGACTAGTTCCTACGAGCAGTACTTC. V gene TRBV28 combines with J gene TRBJ2-7; 7 nucleotides agree with TRBD2. The CDR3 contains 16 residues. V shed 5 bases and J 1 base; nucleotides not matched to a gene: 11. Germline assignment: CDR1 MDHEN and CDR2 SYDVKM. Together with reference TRBV28 and TRBJ2-7, the CDR3 gives the full variable domain: DVKVTQSSRYLVKRTGEKVFLECVQDMDHENMFWYRQDPGLGLRLIYFSYDVKMKEKGDIPEGYSVSREKKERFSLILESASTNQTSMYLCASSIPGRTSSYEQYFGPGTRLTVT.

Many counts were recorded for this clonotype. The chain combines TRBV12-3 or TRBV12-4 with TRBJ2-7; weak D call: TRBD1 (6 bases). V lost 8 bases to trimming and J lost 5 bases, with 19 bases between them. The length of the CDR3 is 14 residues. This chain's CDR3 is CASRYRQVDDEQYF. DNA of the CDR3: TGTGCCAGCCGATACCGACAGGTGGATGACGAGCAGTACTTC.

The sample holds many counts of this clonotype. The rearrangement joins TRBV13 to TRBJ2-5; 8 bases map to TRBD2. The CDR3 is 15 residues long. The germline V gene has CDR1 PRHDT and CDR2 FYEKMQ (reference sequence). The J segment lost 2 bases and the V segment lost 6 bases, leaving 8 bases of the junction unmatched. CDR3 sequence (DNA): TGTGCCAGCAGTCACACCGGCGGGGGGCAAGAGACCCAGTACTTC. It codes for CASSHTGGGQETQYF.

This clonotype was seen a few times. The gene calls are TRBV19 and TRBJ2-3; 10 bases agree with TRBD2. This CDR3 has 15 residues. Germline lookup yields CDR1 LNHDA and CDR2 SQIVND (reference sequence). Trimming at V came to 8 bases and at J to 2 bases, leaving 7 bases not matched to a gene. The CDR3 spells CASRPTSGNTDTQYF. CDR3 sequence (DNA): TGTGCCAGTCGTCCCACTAGCGGGAACACAGATACGCAGTATTTT.

This clonotype was seen many times. This chain connects TRBV2 to TRBJ1-1, with D possibly TRBD1 on 5 matching bases. V was clipped by 7 bases and J by 4 bases, with 10 bases between them. Germline CDR1 and CDR2: SNHLY and FYNNEI. This CDR3 comprises 12 residues. CDR3 region: CASTRGVTEAFF. The CDR3 DNA follows: TGTGCCAGCACAAGGGGCGTCACTGAAGCTTTCTTT.

This clonotype was recorded at least ten times. This chain uses TRBV6-4 with TRBJ2-7, with D possibly TRBD1 on 6 matching bases. The CDR3 covers 17 residues. Deletions cut 5 bases from V and 5 bases from J, with 25 bases between. CDR1 is MRHNA and CDR2 is SNTAGT in the germline V gene. The CDR3 spells CASSRRITGMRSDEQYF. The CDR3 nucleotides read TGTGCCAGCAGTCGGAGAATAACAGGGATGAGGAGTGACGAGCAGTACTTC.